Listed below are T cell receptor beta chains from one sample, sequenced in a study of identifying expanded T cells in peripheral blood. Repertoires were generated with immunoSEQ multiplex PCR, while TCRdb's copy carries only in-frame clones and drops some. The sample includes 130,000 or so clones, over 65% of them seen just once. The specimen sequenced was blood. The receptors were gathered from a person aged 18 to 70 in good health. The CDR3 runs from the conserved cysteine through the conserved F or W. D genes are given only for firm matches. Size values are once, few and many counts, or a class for expanded clones, and some rows have none.

size | J | V | D | DNA | CDR3
NA | TRBJ2-2 | TRBV9 | NA | TGTGCCAGCAGCGTAGAAGTCGGAAGAGGGGGAGCCGGGGAGCTGTTTTTT | CASSVEVGRGGAGELFF
NA | TRBJ1-6 | TRBV11-3 | TRBD1 | TGTGCCAGCAGCTTAGGGGGACAGCTAAATTCACCCCTCCACTTT | CASSLGGQLNSPLHF
few | TRBJ1-1 | TRBV27 | NA | TGTGCCAGCATAGGGGCGAGGGCCTTTAACACTGAAGCTTTCTTT | CASIGARAFNTEAFF
NA | TRBJ2-2 | TRBV5-1 | TRBD1 | TGCGCCAGCAGAACCGGGACAGCGAACACCGGGGAGCTGTTTTTT | CASRTGTANTGELFF
NA | TRBJ1-2 | TRBV5-4 | TRBD1 | TGTGCCAGCAGCCGTGGGACAGCCTATGGCTACACCTTC | CASSRGTAYGYTF
NA | TRBJ1-2 | TRBV7-9 | NA | TGTGCCAGCAGCTTACGCGGCAGCCTGGACTATGGCTACACCTTC | CASSLRGSLDYGYTF
NA | TRBJ1-5 | TRBV18 | NA | TGTGCCAGCTCACCAACAGGCGCATGGGATCAGCCCCAGCATTTT | CASSPTGAWDQPQHF
NA | TRBJ1-1 | TRBV7-2 | NA | TGTGCCAGCAGCTTTAGCAGGACCACTGAAGCTTTCTTT | CASSFSRTTEAFF
once | TRBJ1-1 | TRBV7-9 | NA | TGTGCCAGCAGCTTAGATAAGGGGGACATCGGCACTGAAGCTTTCTTT | CASSLDKGDIGTEAFF
once | TRBJ1-1 | TRBV6-1 | TRBD1 | TGTGCCAGCCGCCGGGACAGGAACACTGAAGCTTTCTTT | CASRRDRNTEAFF
few | TRBJ2-7 | TRBV5-8 | NA | TGTGCCAGCAGCTGGCCCCCGGACGGCTACGAGCAGTACTTC | CASSWPPDGYEQYF
NA | TRBJ2-7 | TRBV30 | NA | TGTGCCTGGAGTGTACCGTCGGCGGTGAGATTCTACGAGCAGTACTTC | CAWSVPSAVRFYEQYF
NA | TRBJ2-7 | TRBV5-6 | TRBD2 | TGTGCCAGCAGCTTTAGCGGGGGGGTCTACGAGCAGTACTTC | CASSFSGGVYEQYF
once | TRBJ1-2 | TRBV30 | NA | TGTGCCTGGAGAGGACTCGGGACACTTTTTAACTATGGCTACACCTTC | CAWRGLGTLFNYGYTF
NA | TRBJ1-5 | TRBV15 | NA | TGTGCCACCAGCAGAGAAACCAATCAGCCCCAGCATTTT | CATSRETNQPQHF
NA | TRBJ2-1 | TRBV9 | TRBD2 | TGTGCCAGCAGCGTACTCACGGGGAGGGGTGAGCAGTTCTTC | CASSVLTGRGEQFF
NA | TRBJ1-2 | TRBV18 | NA | TGTGCCAGCTCACCATCCAGAACAGGGCACCACTATGGCTACACCTTC | CASSPSRTGHHYGYTF
NA | TRBJ1-1 | TRBV5-8 | TRBD1 | TGTGCCAGCAGCTCCCGACAGGGTAGCTGGACTGAAGCTTTCTTT | CASSSRQGSWTEAFF
once | TRBJ1-1 | TRBV19 | NA | TGTGCCAGTTCATTTGAGAGGGCTGAAGCTTTCTTT | CASSFERAEAFF
NA | TRBJ1-2 | TRBV9 | TRBD1 | TGTGCCAGCAGCTCGACGAACAGGGGAGGTGGCTACACCTTC | CASSSTNRGGGYTF
NA | TRBJ2-1 | TRBV20-1 | NA | TGCAGTGCAAACAATGAGCAGTTCTTC | CSANNEQFF
NA | TRBJ1-3 | TRBV28 | NA | TGTGCCAGCAGTTTAGGTGGCGCAGGCTCTGGAAACACCATATATTTT | CASSLGGAGSGNTIYF
NA | TRBJ2-5 | TRBV25-1 | NA | TGTGCCAGCAGTGGAGCGGGCCAGGAGACCCAGTACTTC | CASSGAGQETQYF
NA | TRBJ2-1 | TRBV7-2 | NA | TGTGCCAGCAGCATCTCCGGGCCAACGGGTAGGTTCTTC | CASSISGPTGRFF
NA | TRBJ2-7 | TRBV10-3 | TRBD1 | TGTGCCATCAGAAATTTCGAAAGTGGGACAGAACATTATTACGAGCAGTACTTC | CAIRNFESGTEHYYEQYF
once | TRBJ1-6 | TRBV27 | TRBD1 | TGTGCCAGCAGTTGGACCGGGACAGTGGGTTCACCCCTCCACTTT | CASSWTGTVGSPLHF
NA | TRBJ1-5 | TRBV15 | TRBD1 | TGTGCCACCAGCAGCGACAGGGGGCGGATTACTCAGCCCCAGCATTTT | CATSSDRGRITQPQHF
once | TRBJ2-3 | TRBV14 | NA | TGTGCCAGCAGCGGAATCCCAGATACGCAGTATTTT | CASSGIPDTQYF
NA | TRBJ1-1 | TRBV25-1 | NA | TGTGCCAGCAGCTCTCGGACAGCAAACACTGAAGCTTTCTTT | CASSSRTANTEAFF